Each of the 8 T cell receptor beta chains below was sequenced from the same sample in a study of T cells in Graves' hyperthyroidism and ophthalmopathy. Researchers took RNA transcripts and amplified the TCR beta CDR3 regions from them. The HTBI primer set was used in a first-round RT-PCR of the TCR CDR3. TCRdb analysed the multiplex PCR reads with MiXCR anew, one entry per CDR3 protein. This table holds under 750,000 distinct CDR3 sequences, around a sixth found once. The sequencing input was blood. The receptors were gathered from a woman aged 45-60 years with Graves' hyperthyroidism that later progressed to Graves' ophthalmopathy.

The genes are TRBV7-2 and TRBJ1-1, with 7 bases lining up with TRBD1. J gave up 4 bases and V 7 bases, and 9 bases lay outside the gene matches. The germline V gene encodes CDR1 SGHTA and CDR2 FQGNSA. The CDR3 consists of 14 residues. CDR3: CASTPGQRSTEAFF. As DNA, the CDR3 is TGTGCCAGCACCCCGGGACAGCGAAGCACTGAAGCTTTCTTT.

In regard to this clonotype: No conserved phenylalanine or tryptophan is present at the end of the CDR3, so a read error is the likely explanation. V gene TRBV6-2 or TRBV6-3 combines with J gene TRBJ1-1; D perhaps matches TRBD1 (5 bases). This CDR3 is built from 13 residues. Germline V lookup: CDR1 MNHEY, CDR2 SVGEGT. The ends were cut back, 2 bases at V and 5 bases at J, with 9 bases in the middle. The CDR3 sequence is CASSYGGETEAFL. Here the CDR3 DNA reads TGTGCCAGCAGTTACGGGGGGGAAACTGAAGCTTTCCTT.

The rearrangement links TRBV7-9 to TRBJ2-7; possible D gene TRBD2, 5 bases. CDR1 and CDR2 (germline): SEHNR, FQNEAQ (reference sequence). This CDR3 is 12 amino acids long. V shed 5 bases and J shed 7 bases, with 12 bases lying between them. The CDR3 region is CASSPSGKEQYF. The CDR3 region has the DNA TGTGCCAGCAGCCCTTCGGGGAAAGAGCAGTACTTC.

With respect to this clonotype: One junction end disagrees with the germline gene, perhaps due to a read error. The V call is TRBV29-1, the J call TRBJ2-6; either TRBD1 or TRBD2 may fit D (5 bases each). Germline CDR1 SQVTM, CDR2 ANQGSEA. The CDR3 loop spans 15 amino acids. The CDR3 reads CSVGNRDAGANVQTF. The CDR3 nucleotides are TGCAGCGTTGGAAACCGGGACGCTGGGGCCAACGTCCAGACTTTC.

This clonotype has a handful of counts. This sequence joins TRBV20-1 and TRBJ2-7, with D possibly being TRBD1 (6 bases). CDR1 and CDR2 (germline): DFQATT, SNEGSKA (reference sequence). Trimming cost V 3 bases and J 3 bases, with 21 bases left between them. This CDR3 spans 16 amino acids. The CDR3 here is CSARHHSRDTLYEQYF. As DNA, the CDR3 is TGCAGTGCTAGGCACCACTCCCGGGACACCCTCTACGAGCAGTACTTC.

V and J are TRBV29-1 and TRBJ2-5, with unresolved D. Trimming pared 3 bases from V and 3 bases from J, leaving 8 bases between. The germline V gene has CDR1 SQVTM and CDR2 ANQGSEA. The CDR3 spans 12 residues. The CDR3 nucleotides read TGCAGCGTTGACTACAGCGAAGAGACCCAGTACTTC. Translation: CSVDYSEETQYF.

For this clonotype: The germline gene is not matched at one end of the junction; a read error may be the cause. This chain uses TRBV10-3 with TRBJ1-1; 7 positions agree with TRBD1. The CDR3 contains 14 residues. The germline V gene has CDR1 ENHRY and CDR2 SYGVKD. The CDR3 bases are TGTGTCATCAGTGCTAGACAGGGTTGGACTGAAGCTTTCTTT. Translating gives CVISARQGWTEAFF.

The gene calls are TRBV6-1 and TRBJ2-4; 9 bases match TRBD1. CDR3 length: 14 residues. V gave up 1 base and J gave up 8 bases; unmatched junction bases: 3. The germline CDR1 and CDR2 sequences are MNHNS and SASEGT. DNA of the CDR3: TGTGCCAGCAGTGAAGTGGGACAGGGATACATTCAGTACTTC. It specifies CASSEVGQGYIQYF.